This T cell receptor beta chain was found in a study of blood T cells in healthy people across ages. Whole-study findings and limits: Because sorting was not performed, PBMCs prevented conclusive naive versus antigen-experienced comparison.

The use of a sample-barcoded 5' primer and a J-beta primer mix characterized a second PCR of about 6 to 11 cycles. Each CDR3 protein is one row after TCRdb ran MiXCR on the 5' RACE reads. The profile covers 1.5 million to 2 million distinct CDR3 sequences, with roughly 27% appearing a single time and over 7% taken by the ten largest. The CDR3 runs 13 residues. Germline V gene data show CDR1 as GTSNPN and CDR2 as SVGIG (reference sequence). Trimming took off 3 bases at V and 4 bases at J, with 10 bases between the two ends. This clonotype has just one count. No antigen is known for it. Sequencing was carried out using blood. This receptor was identified in a woman between 25 and 40 years old in good health. V is TRBV30 and J is TRBJ2-1; D ambiguous. Here the CDR3 DNA reads TGTGCCTGGAGCGCCATCAATTACAATGAGCAGTTCTTC. Amino acid sequence: CAWSAINYNEQFF.